One and the same sample provided the 23 T cell receptor beta chains below, sequenced in a study of OX40 agonist ivuxolimab in advanced cancers. Libraries came from the immunoSEQ multiplex PCR assay. TCRdb retrieved this table from immuneACCESS and kept in-frame rearrangements only. Not all clones are present; in checked studies, unresolved V genes account for under half, and no reason is known for the remainder. The sample table contains about 100,000 clones; only one count was recorded for about 90% of them. Of the sample, around 1.5% is held by the ten largest clones. The source was CD4+ or CD8+ T cells sorted from blood, collected in a trial of the OX40 agonist ivuxolimab. The receptors were gathered from an adult with an advanced solid tumor such as melanoma, head and neck, liver or kidney cancer.

The sample holds one count of this clone. The chain has TRBV5-8 and TRBJ2-5; 14 nucleotides agree with TRBD2. After removal of 4 bases from V and 10 bases from J, the junction contained 3 bases not matched to a gene. The CDR3 extends over 13 amino acids. CDR1 and CDR2 (germline): SGHTS, YDEGEE. CDR3: CASSGGLAGGQYF. CDR3 bases: TGTGCCAGCAGCGGAGGACTAGCGGGAGGCCAGTACTTC.

CDR3 DNA sequence: TGTGCCAGCTCACCACTACGAAGCGGGAGCCACAATGAGCAGTTCTTC. Amino acid sequence: CASSPLRSGSHNEQFF. V gene TRBV18 combines with J gene TRBJ2-1; 8 bases are a match to TRBD2. In germline, CDR1 is KGHSH, CDR2 LQKENI. The trim removed 1 base at V and 5 bases at J, leaving 7 bases unmatched. The CDR3 length is 16 residues.

The chain uses TRBV28 and TRBJ1-2; TRBD1 matches at 10 bases. V gave up 2 bases and J gave up 7 bases; unmatched junction bases: 4. CDR1 is MDHEN and CDR2 is SYDVKM in the germline V gene. The CDR3 is made up of 14 amino acids. In DNA form, the CDR3 reads TGTGCCAGCAGTTTAGGGACAGGGGTGGGTGGCTACACCTTC. Amino acid sequence: CASSLGTGVGGYTF.

The rearrangement uses TRBV18 and TRBJ2-2; TRBD2 matches at 7 bases. Germline-derived CDR1 and CDR2 are KGHSH and LQKENI. This CDR3 spans 15 amino acids. With V trimmed by 4 bases and J by 4 bases, 6 bases remained unmatched. CDR3 residues: CASSLPSGGTGELFF. CDR3 nucleotide sequence: TGTGCCAGCTCACTTCCTAGCGGAGGCACCGGGGAGCTGTTTTTT.

The chain has TRBV30 and TRBJ2-7, with 7 bases matching TRBD2. CDR1 is GTSNPN, CDR2 SVGIG, per germline (reference sequence). V trimming: 8 bases; J trimming: 0 bases; junction bases outside the gene matches: 10. The CDR3 extends over 14 amino acids. In DNA form, the CDR3 reads TGTGCCGGCGGTGTGGGGGGGAGCTCCTACGAGCAGTACTTC. It yields the protein CAGGVGGSSYEQYF.

This rearrangement joins TRBV5-4 to TRBJ2-1; D gene uncertain. The germline V gene has CDR1 SGHNT and CDR2 YYREEE (reference sequence). Trimming removed 2 bases at V and 5 bases at J, with 14 bases between. The CDR3 is made up of 15 amino acids. The CDR3 coding sequence is TGTGCCAGCAGCTTTGTTTCACGCCCGAACAATGAGCAGTTCTTC. Amino acids: CASSFVSRPNNEQFF.

The chain joins TRBV6-6 to TRBJ2-2, with D unclear. Between the trimmed V and J ends, which lost 6 bases and 3 bases, there was a span of 11 bases. The germline CDR1 and CDR2 sequences are MNHNY and SVGAGI (reference sequence). The CDR3 covers 14 residues. The CDR3 DNA follows: TGTGCCAGCAGGACGTGGAGTGACACCGGGGAGCTGTTTTTT. It codes for CASRTWSDTGELFF.

The chain recombines TRBV29-1 with TRBJ2-5; TRBD2 might be the D (7 bases). This CDR3 contains 14 residues. The V gene's germline CDR1 is SQVTM and CDR2 ANQGSEA. Deletions cut 4 bases from V and 1 base from J, with 13 bases between. CDR3 sequence: CSVGRGGPQETQYF. For the CDR3, the DNA is TGCAGCGTTGGGAGGGGGGGTCCCCAAGAGACCCAGTACTTC.

The V and J genes are TRBV11-3 and TRBJ2-7, with 7 nucleotides matching TRBD1. Germline V gene lookup returns CDR1 SGHNT and CDR2 YENEEA. CDR3 length equals 14 residues. Trimming took 2 bases from V and 3 from J; bases not matched to a gene: 4. CDR3 loop: CASSLTGEYYEQYF. CDR3 in DNA: TGTGCCAGCAGCTTAACAGGGGAATACTACGAGCAGTACTTC. The full variable domain, its missing parts supplied by reference TRBV11-3 and TRBJ2-7, is EAGVVQSPRYKIIEKKQPVAFWCNPISGHNTLYWYLQNLGQGPELLIRYENEEAVDDSQLPKDRFSAERLKGVDSTLKIQPAELGDSAVYLCASSLTGEYYEQYFGPGTRLTVT.

The chain's CDR3 is CASSPGLAGGLTDTQYF. The CDR3 bases are TGTGCCAGCAGCCCAGGACTAGCGGGAGGGCTCACAGATACGCAGTATTTT. V is TRBV9 and J is TRBJ2-3, with 15 bases identical to TRBD2. This CDR3 comprises 17 residues. Losses at the gene ends were 4 bases for V and 2 bases for J; bases not matched to a gene: 5. CDR1 and CDR2 (germline): SGDLS, YYNGEE.

The chain couples TRBV7-3 to TRBJ2-7; no definite D call. Trimming took 1 base from V and 5 from J, leaving 12 bases between them. The CDR3 has 14 amino acids. Germline V CDR1 and CDR2: SGHTA, FQGTGA. The CDR3 region is CASSLNGVGDEQYF. The CDR3 DNA is TGTGCCAGCAGCTTAAATGGGGTAGGCGACGAGCAGTACTTC.

This clone was observed a few times. The rearrangement uses TRBV18 and TRBJ2-1; possibly TRBD1 for D (6 bases). The CDR3 extends over 21 amino acids. With 1 base removed from V and 1 base from J, the gap between germline ends came to 26 bases. Germline loops: CDR1 KGHSH, CDR2 LQKENI. CDR3 sequence reads: CASSPRSATGADQRSYNEQFF. In nucleotides, the CDR3 is TGTGCCAGCTCACCACGGTCGGCGACAGGCGCCGATCAAAGGTCCTACAATGAGCAGTTCTTC.

The chain carries TRBV5-1 and TRBJ2-1, with 10 nucleotides matching TRBD1. The V and J ends lost 4 bases and 6 bases, in that order; junction bases with no gene match: 4. The length of the CDR3 is 14 residues. Per the germline V gene, CDR1 is SGHRS and CDR2 is YFSETQ. The CDR3 here is CASSETGGPNEQFF. The CDR3 DNA sequence: TGCGCCAGCAGCGAGACAGGGGGCCCCAATGAGCAGTTCTTC.

The genes are TRBV4-3 and TRBJ1-3; D is unclear. Trimming took off 5 bases at V and 1 base at J, with 21 bases between the two ends. The CDR3 totals 18 residues. The germline gives CDR1 LGHNA, CDR2 YSLEER. Written as DNA, the CDR3 is TGCGCCAGCAGCTCCCACTCGGGCAGTCTTCGATCTGGAAACACCATATATTTT. Translated: CASSSHSGSLRSGNTIYF.

As for this clone: This specimen includes other DNA sequences encoding the same CDR3. V and J are TRBV5-4 and TRBJ1-4, with D unresolved. This CDR3 has 15 amino acids. Trimming pared 3 bases from V and 8 bases from J, leaving 17 bases between. Per germline, CDR1 SGHNT and CDR2 YYREEE (reference sequence). In DNA, the CDR3 is TGTGCCAGCAGCTCGGCAGGTTCGGGCGGAGAAAAACTGTTTTTT. It codes for CASSSAGSGGEKLFF.

The rearrangement uses TRBV25-1 and TRBJ1-1, with D maybe TRBD1 (6 bases). V lost 2 bases, J lost 6 bases, and 13 bases lay in between. Germline CDR1 and CDR2: MGHDK and SYGVNS. The CDR3 contains 14 residues. CDR3 nucleotide sequence: TGTGCCAGCAGTGAAGACAGGACAATTGCTGAAGCTTTCTTT. Its protein product is CASSEDRTIAEAFF.

The V gene is TRBV4-3, the J gene TRBJ1-4; D call uncertain. CDR3 length: 15 residues. The V end lost 3 bases, the J end lost 6 bases, and 14 bases lay between the germline ends. From germline, CDR1 is LGHNA and CDR2 YSLEER. CDR3 residues: CASSHLQKWDEKLFF. The CDR3 DNA is TGCGCCAGCAGCCACCTACAGAAATGGGATGAAAAACTGTTTTTT.

V and J are TRBV7-9 and TRBJ2-5, with D perhaps TRBD2 (5 bases). The length of the CDR3 is 15 residues. The V gene lost 2 bases and the J gene lost 4 bases, with 14 bases spanning the gap. CDR1 and CDR2 from the germline V gene are SEHNR and FQNEAQ (reference sequence). The CDR3 nucleotides are TGTGCCAGCAGCTTAACTGGGAGCTGGGGAGAGACCCAGTACTTC. As protein: CASSLTGSWGETQYF.

V usage is TRBV10-3 and J usage is TRBJ1-1; 7 bases map to TRBD1. The CDR3 totals 15 residues. From germline, CDR1 is ENHRY and CDR2 SYGVKD. V dropped 7 bases and J dropped 2; count of bases not matched to a gene: 10. Here the CDR3 reads CAINERQGSNTEAFF. The CDR3 nucleotides read TGTGCCATCAATGAACGACAGGGTTCTAACACTGAAGCTTTCTTT.

This chain joins TRBV7-9 and TRBJ2-4, with 9 positions matching TRBD1. CDR1 SEHNR and CDR2 FQNEAQ come from the germline V gene (reference sequence). This CDR3 is 14 amino acids long. With 5 bases clipped from V and 6 bases from J, the junction kept 5 bases outside the gene matches. The CDR3 spells CASSQGQGRNIQYF. CDR3 coding DNA: TGTGCCAGCAGCCAAGGACAGGGGCGAAACATTCAGTACTTC.

The chain uses TRBV19 and TRBJ1-5; D is uncertain. V lost 7 bases, J lost 4 bases, and 20 bases lay in between. CDR1 is LNHDA and CDR2 is SQIVND in the germline V gene (reference sequence). The CDR3 sequence is 16 residues long. CDR3 DNA: TGTGCCAGTAATCTTCGGCCGGGAGCCACGAATCAGCCCCAGCATTTT. It encodes CASNLRPGATNQPQHF.

V and J are TRBV27 and TRBJ2-3; 14 bases line up with TRBD2. The CDR3 loop spans 18 amino acids. The V gene's germline CDR1 is MNHEY and CDR2 SMNVEV (reference sequence). V trimming: 4 bases; J trimming: 2 bases; junction bases outside the gene matches: 8. Written as DNA, the CDR3 is TGTGCCAGCAGTTCCTATGGACTAGCGGGAGGTTACACAGATACGCAGTATTTT. It codes for CASSSYGLAGGYTDTQYF.

The chain links TRBV28 to TRBJ2-1, with 10 bases matching TRBD1. V trimming: 5 bases; J trimming: 9 bases; junction bases outside the gene matches: 1. Looked up from germline, CDR1 is MDHEN and CDR2 is SYDVKM. The CDR3 is made up of 12 amino acids. Here the CDR3 DNA reads TGTGCCAGCAGTGGGGACAGGGGTGAGCAGTTCTTC. Protein product: CASSGDRGEQFF.